Listed below are T cell receptor beta chains from one sample, sequenced in a study of glioma-infiltrating T cells after dendritic cell vaccination. The table came from immunoSEQ multiplex PCR; TCRdb's copy has only in-frame clones and leaves some out. The table shows about 87,000 clones, with around 83% occurring only once. The material sequenced was blood, taken after dendritic cell vaccination. The origin of the receptors is a human donor with glioblastoma. CDR3s leave out the opening cysteine and the closing phenylalanine or tryptophan. Some rows mark clone size as missing; the rest say once, few, many or name a class of expanded clone.

v_call: TRBV5-4; j_call: TRBJ1-1; clone_size: -; cdr3_aa: ASSLARGNTEAF
v_call: TRBV5-5; j_call: TRBJ2-7; clone_size: -; cdr3_aa: ASSYVLAGVYEQY
v_call: TRBV6-5; j_call: TRBJ1-1; clone_size: -; cdr3_aa: ASSYSVSPRDTEAF
v_call: TRBV9; j_call: TRBJ1-1; clone_size: -; cdr3_aa: ASSPTTGVNTEAF
v_call: TRBV15; j_call: TRBJ2-7; clone_size: -; cdr3_aa: ATSTDRESYEQY
v_call: TRBV2; j_call: TRBJ2-1; clone_size: once; cdr3_aa: ASETGTSGNNEQF
v_call: TRBV19; j_call: TRBJ2-5; clone_size: once; cdr3_aa: ASSITSSSLETQY
v_call: TRBV7-3; j_call: TRBJ1-1; clone_size: -; cdr3_aa: ASSPDRDTEAF
v_call: TRBV29-1; j_call: TRBJ1-4; clone_size: once; cdr3_aa: SVEGSDKINEKLF
v_call: TRBV19; j_call: TRBJ2-5; clone_size: -; cdr3_aa: ASSISSPGIETQY
v_call: TRBV5-1; j_call: TRBJ2-5; clone_size: -; cdr3_aa: ASSMGGGETQY
v_call: TRBV6-1; j_call: TRBJ1-6; clone_size: -; cdr3_aa: ASSGTEHNSPLH
v_call: TRBV10-2; j_call: TRBJ2-5; clone_size: -; cdr3_aa: ASSERRSGEGETQY
v_call: TRBV5-1; j_call: TRBJ1-1; clone_size: -; cdr3_aa: ASSLGGQVNTEAF
v_call: TRBV5-6; j_call: TRBJ1-2; clone_size: -; cdr3_aa: ASSPQGQGHYGYT
v_call: TRBV19; j_call: TRBJ1-2; clone_size: -; cdr3_aa: ASSIQGNYGYT
v_call: TRBV7-9; j_call: TRBJ2-1; clone_size: -; cdr3_aa: ASSLADSAAGINEQF
v_call: TRBV30; j_call: TRBJ1-2; clone_size: -; cdr3_aa: AWSRGQSYGYT
v_call: TRBV5-8; j_call: TRBJ2-5; clone_size: few; cdr3_aa: ASSLEGGYQETQY
v_call: TRBV7-8; j_call: TRBJ1-1; clone_size: -; cdr3_aa: ASSRRDSNTEAF
v_call: TRBV2; j_call: TRBJ1-2; clone_size: -; cdr3_aa: ASSEGQLNYGYT
v_call: TRBV4-1; j_call: TRBJ1-1; clone_size: -; cdr3_aa: ASSPLTGSNTEAF
v_call: TRBV21-1; j_call: TRBJ1-5; clone_size: -; cdr3_aa: ASSLAEDRPEPSFFYSNQPQH
v_call: TRBV12-5; j_call: TRBJ1-5; clone_size: few; cdr3_aa: ASGPGQGNGQPQH
v_call: TRBV5-1; j_call: TRBJ1-3; clone_size: -; cdr3_aa: ASTRGSGNTIY
v_call: TRBV10-3; j_call: TRBJ1-4; clone_size: few; cdr3_aa: AISESGAQNEKLF
v_call: TRBV11-2; j_call: TRBJ2-5; clone_size: -; cdr3_aa: ASSRETGTSSQTQY
v_call: TRBV2; j_call: TRBJ2-3; clone_size: -; cdr3_aa: ASSEVAGETDTQY
v_call: TRBV6-6; j_call: TRBJ2-7; clone_size: -; cdr3_aa: ASRNATAPNPYEQY
v_call: TRBV19; j_call: TRBJ2-2; clone_size: -; cdr3_aa: ASISGGGTTGELF
v_call: TRBV7-2; j_call: TRBJ1-1; clone_size: -; cdr3_aa: ASSSRVGVEGTEAF
v_call: TRBV15; j_call: TRBJ1-5; clone_size: few; cdr3_aa: ATSRDRNQPQH
v_call: TRBV18; j_call: TRBJ2-5; clone_size: -; cdr3_aa: ASSHIPVTGHQETQY
v_call: TRBV7-7; j_call: TRBJ2-6; clone_size: -; cdr3_aa: ASSWRAVPQSRANVLT
v_call: TRBV2; j_call: TRBJ2-2; clone_size: -; cdr3_aa: ASSSGGAGKKGTGELF
v_call: TRBV5-4; j_call: TRBJ2-7; clone_size: -; cdr3_aa: ASSVPGRDYEQY
v_call: TRBV19; j_call: TRBJ1-1; clone_size: -; cdr3_aa: ASSEGAMNTEAF
v_call: TRBV30; j_call: TRBJ1-2; clone_size: -; cdr3_aa: AWSVGGQGDGYT
v_call: TRBV5-4; j_call: TRBJ1-1; clone_size: -; cdr3_aa: ASSLSPRSVYEAF
v_call: TRBV27; j_call: TRBJ1-1; clone_size: -; cdr3_aa: ASSGQVGTEAF
v_call: TRBV19; j_call: TRBJ1-5; clone_size: -; cdr3_aa: ASSPRGQFNQPQH